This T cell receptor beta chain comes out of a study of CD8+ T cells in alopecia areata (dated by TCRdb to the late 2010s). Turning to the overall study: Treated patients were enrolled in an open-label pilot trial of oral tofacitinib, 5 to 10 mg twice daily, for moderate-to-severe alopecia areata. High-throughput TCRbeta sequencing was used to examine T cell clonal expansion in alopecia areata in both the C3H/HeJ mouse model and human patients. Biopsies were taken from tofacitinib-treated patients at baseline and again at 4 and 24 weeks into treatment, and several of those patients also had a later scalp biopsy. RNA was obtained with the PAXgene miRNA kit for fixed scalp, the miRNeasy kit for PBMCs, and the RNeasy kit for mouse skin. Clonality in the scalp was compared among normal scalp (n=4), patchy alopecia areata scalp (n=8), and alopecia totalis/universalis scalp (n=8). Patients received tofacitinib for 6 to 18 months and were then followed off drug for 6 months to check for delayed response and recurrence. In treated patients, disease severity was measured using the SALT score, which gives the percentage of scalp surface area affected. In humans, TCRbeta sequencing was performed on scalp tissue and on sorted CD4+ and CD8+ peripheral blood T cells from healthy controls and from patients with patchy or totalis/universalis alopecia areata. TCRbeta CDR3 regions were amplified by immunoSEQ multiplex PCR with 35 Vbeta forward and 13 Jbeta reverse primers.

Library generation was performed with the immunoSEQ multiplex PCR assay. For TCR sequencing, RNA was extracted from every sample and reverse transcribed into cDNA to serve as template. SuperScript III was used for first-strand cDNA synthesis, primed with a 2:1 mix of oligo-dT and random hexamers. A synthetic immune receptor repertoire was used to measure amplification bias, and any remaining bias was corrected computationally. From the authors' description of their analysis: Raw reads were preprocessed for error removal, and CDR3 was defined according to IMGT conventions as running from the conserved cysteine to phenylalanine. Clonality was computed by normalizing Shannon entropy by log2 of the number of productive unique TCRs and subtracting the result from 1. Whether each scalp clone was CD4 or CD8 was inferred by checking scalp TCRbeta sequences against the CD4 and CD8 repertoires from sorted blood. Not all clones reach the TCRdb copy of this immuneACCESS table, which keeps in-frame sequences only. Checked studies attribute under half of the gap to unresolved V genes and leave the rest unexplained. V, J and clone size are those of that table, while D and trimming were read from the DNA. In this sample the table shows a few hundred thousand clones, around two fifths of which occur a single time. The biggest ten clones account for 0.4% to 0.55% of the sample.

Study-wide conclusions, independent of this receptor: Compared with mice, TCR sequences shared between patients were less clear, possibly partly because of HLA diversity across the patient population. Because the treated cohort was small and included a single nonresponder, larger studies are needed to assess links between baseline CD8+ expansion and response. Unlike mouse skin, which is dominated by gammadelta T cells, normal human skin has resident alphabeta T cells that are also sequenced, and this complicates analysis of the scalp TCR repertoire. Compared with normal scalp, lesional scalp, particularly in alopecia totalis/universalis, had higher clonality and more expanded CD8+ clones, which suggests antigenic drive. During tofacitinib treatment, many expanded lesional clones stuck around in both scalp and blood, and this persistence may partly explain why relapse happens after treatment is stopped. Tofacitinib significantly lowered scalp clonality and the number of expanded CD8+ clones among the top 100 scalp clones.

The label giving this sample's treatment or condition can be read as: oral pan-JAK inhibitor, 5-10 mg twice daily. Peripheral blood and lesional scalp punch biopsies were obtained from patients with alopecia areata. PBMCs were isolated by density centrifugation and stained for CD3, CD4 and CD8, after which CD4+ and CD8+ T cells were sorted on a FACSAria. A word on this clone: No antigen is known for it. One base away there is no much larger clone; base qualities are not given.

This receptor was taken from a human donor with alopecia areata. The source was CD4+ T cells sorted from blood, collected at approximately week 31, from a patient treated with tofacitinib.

CDR3 region: CASSVSNTEAFF. The DNA is TGTGCCAGCAGCGTCTCGAACACTGAAGCTTTCTTT. The V and J segments used are TRBV2 and TRBJ1-1, with the D gene call left open. Via the germline V gene, CDR1 is SNHLY and CDR2 FYNNEI. V loses 6 bases of germline sequence and J loses 1 base, and the interval between the two ends is 6 bases. Measured from the cysteine to the phenylalanine, the CDR3 is 12 residues long. The kept DNA is CDR3 alone, 36 bases in frame from the first base.